Each of the 32 T cell receptor beta chains below was sequenced from the same sample in a study of cytomegalovirus exposure and HLA in healthy donors. With 60 Vbeta and 13 Jbeta primers, the PCR was carried out. TCRdb's copy holds only in-frame clones and misses some; the assay was immunoSEQ multiplex PCR. The sample has 170,000 or so clones, over 70% seen once; the top ten hold 3.1%. Input material: PBMCs. The receptor source for this set is a woman aged 45-65 years in good health and CMV-seropositive.

The chain is built from TRBV6-5 and TRBJ1-1; a possible D gene is TRBD1 (6 bases). Germline loops: CDR1 MNHEY, CDR2 SVGAGI. This CDR3 spans 11 amino acids. Trimming removed 6 bases at V and 6 bases at J, with 8 bases between. The CDR3 sequence is CASSEGAEAFF. CDR3 nucleotides: TGTGCCAGCAGCGAGGGGGCTGAAGCTTTCTTT.

This chain joins TRBV2 and TRBJ1-1, with D unresolved. The germline V gene has CDR1 SNHLY and CDR2 FYNNEI. Trimming left V 6 bases short and J 0 bases short, with 8 bases between. The CDR3 consists of 13 residues. The CDR3 is CASSREMNTEAFF. CDR3 nucleotides: TGTGCCAGCAGCCGGGAGATGAACACTGAAGCTTTCTTT.

V and J are TRBV5-1 and TRBJ2-3; possible D gene TRBD2, 5 bases. Per the germline V gene, CDR1 is SGHRS and CDR2 is YFSETQ. This CDR3 spans 16 amino acids. Trimming stripped 4 bases from V and 1 base from J, with 16 bases between. The CDR3 is CASSAAAGPGTDTQYF. In nucleotides, the CDR3 is TGCGCCAGCAGCGCTGCGGCGGGCCCCGGCACAGATACGCAGTATTTT.

The genes are TRBV18 and TRBJ2-3; D gene ambiguous. Trimming took off 3 bases at V and 4 bases at J, with 11 bases between the two ends. The CDR3 consists of 14 residues. Germline V gene sequence: CDR1 KGHSH, CDR2 LQKENI. The CDR3 nucleotides are TGTGCCAGCTCACCCTCTGGCCCTCCAGATACGCAGTATTTT. This sequence encodes CASSPSGPPDTQYF.

This clone was observed a handful of times. This chain joins TRBV27 and TRBJ2-1, with 15 bases lining up with TRBD2. Looked up from germline, CDR1 is MNHEY and CDR2 is SMNVEV (reference sequence). This CDR3 spans 16 amino acids. V trimming: 8 bases; J trimming: 7 bases; junction bases outside the gene matches: 9. The CDR3 here is CASGWTSGRAGNEQFF. For the CDR3, the DNA is TGTGCCAGCGGTTGGACTAGCGGGAGGGCCGGTAATGAGCAGTTCTTC.

As to this clone: In the same sample, other DNA sequences code for this CDR3. CDR3 DNA: TGTGCCACCAGCAGGGCTGGGAGGGGCTACACCTTC. This sequence encodes CATSRAGRGYTF. This chain joins TRBV15 and TRBJ1-2; D is uncertain. Trimming pared 3 bases from V and 8 bases from J, leaving 10 bases between. This CDR3 has 12 residues. Germline V CDR1 and CDR2: LNHNV, YYDKDF (reference sequence).

The V gene is TRBV21-1, the J gene TRBJ2-7; TRBD1 is the table's D call, not checked against the DNA. TRBV21-1 is listed as a pseudogene. The CDR3 has 17 amino acids. The CDR3 loop reads CASSKGQSGHCSYEQYF. The CDR3, as DNA: TGTGCCAGCAGCAAGGGACAGTCGGGACACTGCTCCTACGAGCAGTACTTC.

This chain joins TRBV6-5 and TRBJ1-6, with 10 bases aligning to TRBD1. The CDR3 contains 15 residues. V lost 2 bases, J lost 8 bases, and 3 bases stayed unmatched. Looked up from germline, CDR1 is MNHEY and CDR2 is SVGAGI. CDR3 DNA: TGTGCCAGCAGTTACAAAGGGACAGGGGATTCACCCCTCCACTTT. This encodes CASSYKGTGDSPLHF.

This clone was found once. The V call is TRBV7-2, the J call TRBJ2-1; 8 bases are a match to TRBD2. Germline V lookup: CDR1 SGHTA, CDR2 FQGNSA. Germline trimming cut 5 bases from V and 4 bases from J; bases unmatched to any gene: 10. CDR3 length: 16 amino acids. CDR3 bases: TGTGCCAGCAGCGCCGTCCGTAGCGGGATATACAATGAGCAGTTCTTC. It encodes CASSAVRSGIYNEQFF.

The chain employs TRBV9 and TRBJ2-7, with 7 nucleotides matching TRBD1. Per germline, CDR1 SGDLS and CDR2 YYNGEE. The ends lost 0 bases at V and 6 bases at J; junction bases unmatched: 6. The CDR3 has 14 amino acids. The CDR3 protein is CASSVGGQASEQYF. The CDR3 bases are TGTGCCAGCAGCGTAGGCGGACAGGCTTCCGAGCAGTACTTC.

V and J are TRBV25-1 and TRBJ2-5; 8 bases fit TRBD2. The ends lost 6 bases at V and 3 bases at J; junction bases unmatched: 9. CDR3 length: 15 amino acids. CDR1 MGHDK and CDR2 SYGVNS come from the germline V gene. CDR3 sequence: CASSAYRGGEETQYF. Written as DNA, the CDR3 is TGTGCCAGCAGCGCATACCGGGGGGGAGAAGAGACCCAGTACTTC.

V usage is TRBV6-6 and J usage is TRBJ2-7; 7 bases are a match to TRBD1. The length of the CDR3 is 14 residues. The V and J ends lost 0 bases and 3 bases, in that order; junction bases with no gene match: 2. CDR1 and CDR2 (germline): MNHNY, SVGAGI (reference sequence). In DNA, the CDR3 is TGTGCCAGCAGTTACTCGGCAGGGGGCTACGAGCAGTACTTC. Protein: CASSYSAGGYEQYF.

The V call is TRBV6-4, the J call TRBJ2-7, with 8 bases matching TRBD2. The CDR3 runs to 17 residues. In germline, CDR1 is MRHNA, CDR2 SNTAGT. Unmatched junction bases numbered 12, after V lost 0 bases and J lost 5 bases. DNA of the CDR3: TGTGCCAGCAGTGACTCTTCGTGCGGGAGGAGAATCGACGAGCAGTACTTC. Amino acids: CASSDSSCGRRIDEQYF.

In its sample, this clone was seen once. V is TRBV7-3 and J is TRBJ1-1; 7 bases are a match to TRBD1. The J segment lost 5 bases and the V segment lost 5 bases, leaving 5 bases of the junction unmatched. Germline CDR1 reads SGHTA; CDR2 reads FQGTGA. This CDR3 is 13 amino acids long. Written as DNA, the CDR3 is TGTGCCAGCAGCGCACACAGGGGAACTGAAGCTTTCTTT. This translates into CASSAHRGTEAFF.

The DNA of the CDR3 is TGTGCCAGTAGTCCAATTGTCGGACAGGGGGATGGCTACACCTTC. Its protein product is CASSPIVGQGDGYTF. The gene calls are TRBV19 and TRBJ1-2, with 10 bases that match TRBD1. V lost 5 bases to trimming and J lost 6 bases; unmatched junction nucleotides: 9. Per germline, CDR1 LNHDA and CDR2 SQIVND (reference sequence). The CDR3 contains 15 residues.

This clone occurred a few times. The CDR3 bases are TGTGCCAGCAGCTTACGGGCAACTAATGAAAAACTGTTTTTT. Translated: CASSLRATNEKLFF. The genes are TRBV7-2 and TRBJ1-4; no reliable D call. Germline values: CDR1 SGHTA, CDR2 FQGNSA. V lost 2 bases to trimming and J lost 0 bases, with 4 bases between them. The CDR3 is 14 residues long.

The chain employs TRBV5-1 and TRBJ2-5; the match to TRBD1 covers 8 bases. CDR3 length: 17 residues. V dropped 0 bases and J dropped 5; count of bases not matched to a gene: 12. Germline V gives CDR1 SGHRS, CDR2 YFSETQ. The CDR3 sequence: CASSLAGGQRTGETQYF. The CDR3 coding sequence is TGCGCCAGCAGCTTGGCAGGAGGACAGCGGACAGGGGAGACCCAGTACTTC.

The J gene is TRBJ1-5, the V gene TRBV5-6; 10 bases are shared with TRBD1. This CDR3 has 17 amino acids. V trimming: 3 bases; J trimming: 0 bases; junction bases outside the gene matches: 6. The germline V gene encodes CDR1 SGHDT and CDR2 YYEEEE. DNA of the CDR3: TGTGCCAGCAGCTCGGGGACAGGGGCGGCTAGCAATCAGCCCCAGCATTTT. Translated: CASSSGTGAASNQPQHF.

The chain recombines TRBV5-1 with TRBJ1-4; tentatively, D is TRBD1 (6 bases). The CDR3 covers 14 residues. Trimming took off 0 bases at V and 7 bases at J, with 10 bases between the two ends. Germline CDR1 SGHRS, CDR2 YFSETQ. CDR3 in amino acids: CASSLVGAGEKLFF. As DNA, the CDR3 is TGCGCCAGCAGCTTGGTGGGGGCCGGTGAAAAACTGTTTTTT.

V is TRBV7-9 and J is TRBJ1-1; possible D gene TRBD1, 5 bases. CDR3 length: 15 residues. The ends were cut back, 5 bases at V and 0 bases at J, with 13 bases in the middle. The germline V gene encodes CDR1 SEHNR and CDR2 FQNEAQ (reference sequence). CDR3 in DNA: TGTGCCAGCAGCCCATACGGGGGAATGAACACTGAAGCTTTCTTT. Encoded protein: CASSPYGGMNTEAFF.

The chain employs TRBV7-2 and TRBJ2-3; D might be TRBD2 (5 bases). CDR1 and CDR2 from the germline V gene are SGHTA and FQGNSA. Trimming stripped 4 bases from V and 0 bases from J, with 20 bases between. The CDR3 consists of 18 residues. CDR3 sequence (DNA): TGTGCCAGCAGCTACCAAGGAAGAGGGATCGCTAGCACAGATACGCAGTATTTT. It encodes CASSYQGRGIASTDTQYF.

The DNA for the CDR3 is TGTGCCAGCAGGGGGGGGGCAGCATACAATGAGCAGTTCTTC. Its translation is CASRGGAAYNEQFF. The chain carries TRBV6-5 and TRBJ2-1, with D possibly matching TRBD2 (7 bases). The CDR3 extends over 14 amino acids. Trimming left V 6 bases short and J 4 bases short, with 13 bases between. CDR1 MNHEY and CDR2 SVGAGI come from the germline V gene.

V and J are TRBV7-2 and TRBJ1-1, with a weak D call TRBD1 (5 bases). Germline loops: CDR1 SGHTA, CDR2 FQGNSA. V was shortened by 6 bases and J by 8 bases, with 19 bases between the two germline ends. The CDR3 has 14 residues. CDR3 nucleotides: TGTGCCAGCAGTTCCGGGACGGGAGTCGTCGAAGCTTTCTTT. Amino acid sequence: CASSSGTGVVEAFF.

This chain joins TRBV9 and TRBJ2-5; 7 bases align to TRBD1. Looked up from germline, CDR1 is SGDLS and CDR2 is YYNGEE. Germline trimming cut 2 bases from V and 2 bases from J; bases unmatched to any gene: 6. The CDR3 is 15 residues long. CDR3 sequence: CASSVRTGVQETQYF. CDR3 DNA sequence: TGTGCCAGCAGCGTCAGAACAGGGGTTCAAGAGACCCAGTACTTC.

The chain is built from TRBV7-9 and TRBJ2-1; 8 positions match TRBD1. The V gene's germline CDR1 is SEHNR and CDR2 FQNEAQ (reference sequence). The J segment lost 5 bases and the V segment lost 5 bases, leaving 14 bases of the junction unmatched. This CDR3 spans 17 amino acids. The CDR3 loop is CASSTTYPTGVNNEQFF. The CDR3 DNA is TGTGCCAGCAGCACGACCTACCCGACAGGGGTGAACAATGAGCAGTTCTTC.

The chain recombines TRBV5-1 with TRBJ1-1, with D perhaps TRBD1 (6 bases). In germline, CDR1 is SGHRS, CDR2 YFSETQ. V was pared by 4 bases and J by 8 bases, with 15 bases between. The CDR3 spans 13 residues. CDR3 sequence (DNA): TGCGCCAGCAGCCCCTTCCCAGGGGCAGAAGCTTTCTTT. Translating gives CASSPFPGAEAFF.

This chain joins TRBV5-1 and TRBJ2-3; D is unclear. Trimming removed 0 bases at V and 6 bases at J, with 11 bases between. The CDR3 runs to 14 residues. CDR1 SGHRS and CDR2 YFSETQ come from the germline V gene. The CDR3 here is CASSLGLVGDTQYF. The CDR3, as DNA: TGCGCCAGCAGCTTGGGTCTAGTTGGCGATACGCAGTATTTT. Using reference TRBV5-1 and TRBJ2-3 for the parts outside the CDR3, the full variable domain is KAGVTQTPRYLIKTRGQQVTLSCSPISGHRSVSWYQQTPGQGLQFLFEYFSETQRNKGNFPGRFSGRQFSNSRSEMNVSTLELGDSALYLCASSLGLVGDTQYFGPGTRLTVL.

The J gene is TRBJ1-4, the V gene TRBV7-2; D is ambiguous. V was trimmed by 6 bases and J by 8 bases, leaving 13 bases between them. The CDR3 covers 13 residues. The germline V gene encodes CDR1 SGHTA and CDR2 FQGNSA. CDR3 amino acids: CASRLTMGEKLFF. The CDR3 DNA reads TGTGCCAGCAGGTTGACCATGGGCGAAAAACTGTTTTTT.

This sequence joins TRBV4-3 and TRBJ2-1; no clear D. Looked up from germline, CDR1 is LGHNA and CDR2 is YSLEER. CDR3 length: 17 residues. V lost 1 base to trimming and J lost 0 bases, with 13 bases between them. The CDR3 sequence is CASSQGASPSSYNEQFF. As DNA, the CDR3 is TGCGCCAGCAGCCAAGGGGCCTCCCCGAGCTCCTACAATGAGCAGTTCTTC.

The chain has TRBV2 and TRBJ1-3; 8 positions match TRBD1. The CDR3 totals 15 residues. V lost 7 bases and J lost 0; bases outside the gene matches: 5. Germline V gene sequence: CDR1 SNHLY, CDR2 FYNNEI. The CDR3 DNA reads TGTGCCAGCACCCTGGACAGGGCCTCTGGAAACACCATATATTTT. Translation gives CASTLDRASGNTIYF.

The rearrangement uses TRBV5-1 and TRBJ2-5; 9 bases match TRBD2. The J segment lost 1 base and the V segment lost 0 bases, leaving 4 bases of the junction unmatched. The CDR3 extends over 16 amino acids. The germline gives CDR1 SGHRS, CDR2 YFSETQ. CDR3 in amino acids: CASSLAFSGSQETQYF. The CDR3 bases are TGCGCCAGCAGCTTGGCTTTTAGCGGGAGCCAAGAGACCCAGTACTTC.

This chain uses TRBV19 with TRBJ1-5, with 8 nucleotides matching TRBD1. Germline V gene sequence: CDR1 LNHDA, CDR2 SQIVND (reference sequence). This CDR3 comprises 15 residues. The V segment lost 6 bases and the J segment 7 bases; nucleotides outside the gene matches: 11. CDR3 nucleotides: TGTGCCAGTAGCTCCCCGGACAGGGCACGACAGCCCCAGCATTTT. Translation gives CASSSPDRARQPQHF.